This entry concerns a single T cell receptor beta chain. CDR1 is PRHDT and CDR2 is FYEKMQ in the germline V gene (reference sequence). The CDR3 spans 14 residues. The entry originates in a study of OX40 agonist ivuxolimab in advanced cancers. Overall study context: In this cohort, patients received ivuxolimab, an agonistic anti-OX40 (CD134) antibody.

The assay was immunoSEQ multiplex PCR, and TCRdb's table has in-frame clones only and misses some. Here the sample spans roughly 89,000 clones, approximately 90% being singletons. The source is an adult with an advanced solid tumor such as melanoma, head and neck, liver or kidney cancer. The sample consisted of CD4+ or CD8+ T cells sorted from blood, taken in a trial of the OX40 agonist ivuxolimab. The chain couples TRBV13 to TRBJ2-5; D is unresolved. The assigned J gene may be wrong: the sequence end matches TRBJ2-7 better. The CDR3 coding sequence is TGTGCCAGCAGCTTAGCAAGGGTAGTCTACGAGCAGTACTTC. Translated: CASSLARVVYEQYF.